The 18 T cell receptor beta chains reported below all come from one sample, sequenced in a study of graft-versus-host responses after intestinal transplantation. TCRdb keeps only in-frame clones here, not all; method: immunoSEQ multiplex PCR. The table records about 5,100 clones, over 55% of them present only once. Processed graft tissue released its intraepithelial and lamina propria lymphocytes. Sequenced here: ileum tissue, sampled about 250 days after intestinal transplant. Every receptor here comes from a human patient who received an intestinal transplant, so some T cells may come from the graft donor.

This chain joins TRBV6-6 and TRBJ2-1; 9 nucleotides agree with TRBD2. The CDR3 consists of 16 residues. The germline V gene encodes CDR1 MNHNY and CDR2 SVGAGI (reference sequence). V dropped 0 bases and J dropped 2; count of bases not matched to a gene: 2. The CDR3 DNA reads TGTGCCAGCAGTTACTCCCCTAGCGGGGCCTACAATGAGCAGTTCTTC. This sequence encodes CASSYSPSGAYNEQFF.

The chain uses TRBV5-1 and TRBJ2-7; possibly TRBD2 for D (5 bases). This CDR3 contains 15 residues. The V and J ends lost 5 bases and 5 bases respectively, with 20 bases between them. The germline V gene encodes CDR1 SGHRS and CDR2 YFSETQ. CDR3 protein: CASRSDRASGNEQYF. CDR3 coding DNA: TGCGCCAGCAGATCCGACCGAGCCTCGGGGAACGAGCAGTACTTC.

The chain joins TRBV7-8 to TRBJ1-4; a weak D match, TRBD1 (6 bases). CDR3 length: 17 amino acids. Trimming pared 4 bases from V and 0 bases from J, leaving 15 bases between. Germline V gene lookup returns CDR1 SGHVS and CDR2 FQNEAQ. CDR3 protein: CASSSDRSDATNEKLFF. The CDR3 bases are TGTGCCAGCAGCTCAGACAGGTCCGATGCAACTAATGAAAAACTGTTTTTT.

The chain recombines TRBV6-1 with TRBJ2-5; the match to TRBD2 covers 7 bases. Looked up from germline, CDR1 is MNHNS and CDR2 is SASEGT. The ends lost 6 bases at V and 5 bases at J; junction bases unmatched: 6. The CDR3 is made up of 13 amino acids. This CDR3 is CASRKDGGETQYF. For the CDR3, the DNA is TGTGCCAGCAGAAAAGACGGGGGGGAGACCCAGTACTTC.

The rearrangement uses TRBV6-9 and TRBJ2-7; 12 nucleotides align to TRBD2. CDR3 length equals 13 residues. Germline V gene lookup returns CDR1 MNHGY and CDR2 SVAAGI. V lost 6 bases, J lost 11 bases, and 8 bases stayed unmatched. CDR3 sequence (DNA): TGTGCCAGCAGAGCTACTAGCGGGGGGCATAAGTACTTC. The encoded protein is CASRATSGGHKYF.

This clone appeared a single time. The rearrangement uses TRBV7-9 and TRBJ2-7, with 7 bases matching TRBD2. Trimming took 5 bases from V and 2 from J; bases not matched to a gene: 15. Germline V lookup: CDR1 SEHNR, CDR2 FQNEAQ (reference sequence). There are 17 residues in the CDR3. CDR3 nucleotide sequence: TGTGCCAGCAGCCCGACGAAAGGGGCAGGGAGGGCCTACGAGCAGTACTTC. This gives the protein CASSPTKGAGRAYEQYF.

As to this clone: Germline and junction disagree at one end, which may indicate a read error. CDR3 DNA sequence: TGTGCCAGCAGCCTAGCCGTTTACGGGGGGGGTCTCTACGAGCAGTACTTC. This encodes CASSLAVYGGGLYEQYF. This chain connects TRBV7-9 to TRBJ2-7; 8 nucleotides agree with TRBD2. The germline V gene has CDR1 SEHNR and CDR2 FQNEAQ (reference sequence). CDR3 length equals 17 residues.

This sequence joins TRBV27 and TRBJ2-1; 7 bases are shared with TRBD2. The CDR3 is 19 residues long. CDR1 and CDR2 (germline): MNHEY, SMNVEV (reference sequence). J gave up 0 bases and V 1 base, and 12 bases lay outside the gene matches. The CDR3 DNA reads TGTGCCAGCAGTTTATGGGCGGGAGTCGAGGGGAGCTCCTACAATGAGCAGTTCTTC. Translation gives CASSLWAGVEGSSYNEQFF.

This clone was recorded a few times. CDR3 in amino acids: CASSYGLAGGSSTDTQYF. CDR3 sequence (DNA): TGTGCCAGCAGCTACGGACTAGCGGGGGGGTCTAGCACAGATACGCAGTATTTT. The chain joins TRBV5-5 to TRBJ2-3; 15 bases match TRBD2. Germline CDR1 SGHKS, CDR2 YYEKEE (reference sequence). The CDR3 loop spans 18 amino acids. V gave up 3 bases and J gave up 0 bases; unmatched junction bases: 5.

This chain uses TRBV6-1 with TRBJ1-1; a possible D gene is TRBD1 (5 bases). Looked up from germline, CDR1 is MNHNS and CDR2 is SASEGT. The V end lost 6 bases, the J end lost 4 bases, and 15 bases lay between the germline ends. This CDR3 is 14 amino acids long. This chain's CDR3 is CASRDGGESTEAFF. For the CDR3, the DNA is TGTGCCAGCAGGGATGGGGGGGAGAGCACTGAAGCTTTCTTT.

As to this clone: With a much larger clone just one base away, this may be a read error. The CDR3 nucleotides are TGCGCCAGCAGCCAAGAGAGGACAGGGCACTACGAGCAGTACTTC. Translation gives CASSQERTGHYEQYF. The chain is built from TRBV4-3 and TRBJ2-7; TRBD1 agrees at 8 bases. Trimming removed 0 bases from V and 3 bases from J; junction bases left unmatched: 4. The CDR3 consists of 15 residues. The V gene's germline CDR1 is LGHNA and CDR2 YSLEER.

CDR3 residues: CASSTGYEQYF. CDR3 bases: TGTGCCAGCAGCACGGGTTACGAGCAGTACTTC. This sequence joins TRBV5-4 and TRBJ2-5; D is undetermined. Gene TRBJ2-7 matches the end of the DNA better, so the J call may be wrong. The CDR3 is made up of 11 amino acids. Per the germline V gene, CDR1 is SGHNT and CDR2 is YYREEE (reference sequence).

The chain carries TRBV6-1 and TRBJ2-2, with 9 bases lining up with TRBD2. Losses at the gene ends were 6 bases for V and 5 bases for J; bases not matched to a gene: 7. CDR1 is MNHNS, CDR2 SASEGT, per germline. The CDR3 totals 15 residues. CDR3 amino acids: CASRTLAGETGELFF. The CDR3 DNA reads as TGTGCCAGCAGGACTTTAGCGGGGGAGACCGGGGAGCTGTTTTTT.

This chain connects TRBV12-5 to TRBJ1-2; D may be TRBD1 (5 bases). In germline, CDR1 is LGHNT, CDR2 FRNRAP. V lost 3 bases, J lost 2 bases, and 13 bases lay in between. The CDR3 is 15 residues long. CDR3 nucleotide sequence: TGTGCTAGTGGTTTTGAGTTCTCAGGGAACTATGGCTACACCTTC. Protein sequence: CASGFEFSGNYGYTF.

The V gene is TRBV27, the J gene TRBJ2-4; D might be TRBD1 (6 bases). V gave up 5 bases and J gave up 0 bases, with 14 bases separating them. Germline V gives CDR1 MNHEY, CDR2 SMNVEV (reference sequence). The CDR3 runs to 16 residues. CDR3 bases: TGTGCCAGCAGTCCTTCGGACAGATTAGCCAAAAACATTCAGTACTTC. This gives the protein CASSPSDRLAKNIQYF.

In its sample, this clone was seen a few times. The chain employs TRBV4-2 and TRBJ1-4; D perhaps matches TRBD1 (6 bases). The CDR3 has 16 residues. The germline V and J ends were trimmed by 4 bases and 0 bases, with 12 bases remaining between them. Germline assignment: CDR1 LGHNA and CDR2 YNFKEQ. This CDR3 reads CASSRDIRTTNEKLFF. The CDR3 nucleotides are TGTGCCAGCAGCCGGGACATCCGAACAACTAATGAAAAACTGTTTTTT.

This chain links TRBV4-1 with TRBJ1-2; D gene unclear. With 0 bases removed from V and 7 bases from J, the gap between germline ends came to 15 bases. This CDR3 region has 15 residues. Germline loops: CDR1 MGHRA, CDR2 YSYEKL. The CDR3 reads CASSQDQVVSSGYTF. DNA of the CDR3: TGCGCCAGCAGCCAAGACCAGGTCGTGAGCAGTGGCTACACCTTC.

A note on this clone: The junction departs from the called germline gene at one end, perhaps through a read error. The sample carries other DNA sequences with the same CDR3. The genes are TRBV7-2 and TRBJ2-6; D perhaps matches TRBD1 (7 bases). The CDR3 is made up of 15 amino acids. Germline V CDR1 and CDR2: SGHTA, FQGNSA. The CDR3 spells CASSSTGTGANVLTF. The CDR3 coding sequence is TGTGCCAGCAGCTCGACAGGGACTGGGGCCAACGTCCTGACCTTC.